The 7 T cell receptor beta chains given below trace back to one sample, sequenced in a study of shared clonotypes between healthy human individuals. The data were produced by immunoSEQ multiplex PCR, yet TCRdb's version contains in-frame clones alone and is incomplete. This table holds more than 850,000 clones, approximately 80% found once. Sequencing used memory CD4+ T cells from PBMCs. Subset reported: CD45RA-negative fraction. Every receptor here comes from a man between 18 and 29 years old in good health. Some clones in this sample may be carry-over from other donors' samples.

The chain recombines TRBV2 with TRBJ2-1; 8 bases are shared with TRBD2. Per germline, CDR1 SNHLY and CDR2 FYNNEI. V was clipped by 7 bases and J by 3 bases; unmatched bases: 8. This CDR3 region has 15 residues. CDR3 protein: CASTQSGSSYNEQFF. The CDR3 nucleotides read TGTGCCAGCACCCAAAGCGGGAGTAGCTACAATGAGCAGTTCTTC.

The chain joins TRBV10-1 to TRBJ1-5; TRBD1 might be the D (6 bases). The CDR3 spans 15 residues. V dropped 6 bases and J dropped 1 base, with 13 bases sitting between them. Per germline, CDR1 WNHNN and CDR2 SYGVQD (reference sequence). In nucleotides, the CDR3 is TGCGCCAGCAGGGCGGGGGCGAAAAGCAATCAGCCCCAGCATTTT. Residues: CASRAGAKSNQPQHF.

The chain uses TRBV9 and TRBJ1-1; TRBD1 matches 9 bases. Germline CDR1 is SGDLS and CDR2 is YYNGEE. V gave up 6 bases and J gave up 7 bases; unmatched junction bases: 13. The CDR3 loop spans 15 amino acids. In DNA form, the CDR3 reads TGTGCCAGCACCCTTTTGGGGACAGGGTCAGTTGAAGCTTTCTTT. Protein sequence: CASTLLGTGSVEAFF.

This clone showed up many times. The genes are TRBV7-9 and TRBJ2-7, with TRBD2 identical over 11 bases. The CDR3 covers 18 residues. The V segment lost 2 bases and the J segment 5 bases; nucleotides outside the gene matches: 14. CDR1 is SEHNR, CDR2 FQNEAQ, per germline (reference sequence). The CDR3, as DNA: TGTGCCAGCAGCTTACCTATAAGACTAGCGGGAAACAAAAACGAGCAGTACTTC. This sequence encodes CASSLPIRLAGNKNEQYF.

The rearrangement joins TRBV5-4 to TRBJ1-2; no definite D call. Trimming took off 5 bases at V and 3 bases at J, with 11 bases between the two ends. There are 13 residues in the CDR3. CDR1 and CDR2 (germline): SGHNT, YYREEE (reference sequence). This CDR3 is CASRNWADYGYTF. Written as DNA, the CDR3 is TGTGCCAGCAGGAATTGGGCAGACTATGGCTACACCTTC. The complete variable domain, with remaining parts taken from reference TRBV5-4 and TRBJ1-2, reads ETGVTQSPTHLIKTRGQQVTLRCSSQSGHNTVSWYQQALGQGPQFIFQYYREEENGRGNFPPRFSGLQFPNYSSELNVNALELDDSALYLCASRNWADYGYTFGSGTRLTVV.

The chain joins TRBV28 to TRBJ1-1; unclear D gene. Trimming removed 10 bases from V and 6 bases from J, with 21 bases in between. CDR3 length: 14 amino acids. The germline gives CDR1 MDHEN, CDR2 SYDVKM. Here the CDR3 reads CATRGYLEVAEAFF. The CDR3 nucleotides read TGTGCCACGCGGGGATATCTGGAGGTCGCTGAAGCTTTCTTT. The whole variable domain, filled in from reference TRBV28 and TRBJ1-1, reads DVKVTQSSRYLVKRTGEKVFLECVQDMDHENMFWYRQDPGLGLRLIYFSYDVKMKEKGDIPEGYSVSREKKERFSLILESASTNQTSMYLCATRGYLEVAEAFFGQGTRLTVV.

The rearrangement links TRBV5-1 to TRBJ2-7; D is perhaps TRBD2 (7 bases). CDR3 length equals 14 residues. The V end was cut by 3 bases, the J end by 7 bases, with 17 bases between. Germline-derived CDR1 and CDR2 are SGHRS and YFSETQ. The CDR3 is CASSSGGLGLEQYF. CDR3 coding DNA: TGCGCCAGCAGCTCCGGGGGGCTAGGTTTAGAGCAGTACTTC.